This entry lists 6 T cell receptor beta chains sequenced from one sample in a study of blood T cells in healthy people across ages. Sample-barcoded 5' priming and a J-beta primer mix drove a second PCR of 7 to 11 cycles. MiXCR, applied by TCRdb to the 5' RACE reads, yields one record per CDR3 protein. The sample consists of 730,000 or so distinct CDR3 sequences, approximately 40% of them appearing once. The sample was blood. Receptors were obtained from a man older than 75 in good health.

With regard to this clonotype: The conserved closing phenylalanine or tryptophan is absent in this CDR3, likely reflecting a read error. The chain is built from TRBV6-5 and TRBJ2-5; D possibly uses TRBD1 or TRBD2 (5 bases each). The length of the CDR3 is 21 residues. The germline V and J ends were trimmed by 6 bases and 3 bases, with 35 bases remaining between them. Germline CDR1 and CDR2: MNHEY and SVGAGI. The CDR3 protein is CASRHYEGRRGFGTLEETQYL. The CDR3 DNA reads as TGTGCCAGCAGGCACTACGAGGGGCGGCGTGGTTTCGGGACCCTAGAAGAGACCCAGTACTTA.

The chain links TRBV7-2 to TRBJ1-5; D gene unclear. The CDR3 runs 15 residues. V was clipped by 0 bases and J by 5 bases, with 11 bases between them. Germline CDR1 reads SGHTA; CDR2 reads FQGNSA. The CDR3 DNA reads TGTGCCAGCAGCTTAGCGAGAGTTTATTATCAGCCCCAGCATTTT. Protein product: CASSLARVYYQPQHF. Based on the CDR3 plus reference TRBV7-2 and TRBJ1-5, the full variable domain is GAGVSQSPSNKVTEKGKDVELRCDPISGHTALYWYRQSLGQGLEFLIYFQGNSAPDKSGLPSDRFSAERTGGSVSTLTIQRTQQEDSAVYLCASSLARVYYQPQHFGDGTRLSIL.

V usage is TRBV6-1 and J usage is TRBJ2-7, with a possible D match to TRBD2 (6 bases). CDR1 and CDR2 from the germline V gene are MNHNS and SASEGT. The length of the CDR3 is 15 residues. Trimming took 2 bases from V and 0 from J, leaving 11 bases between them. CDR3 DNA: TGTGCCAGCAGTGAATGGGACGGGAGCTCCTACGAGCAGTACTTC. This translates into CASSEWDGSSYEQYF.

This clonotype has just one count. Just one base apart from a much larger clone, this may be a read error. The J gene is TRBJ2-2, the V gene TRBV6-1; 7 bases match TRBD1. The CDR3 runs to 17 residues. V gave up 2 bases and J gave up 7 bases; unmatched junction bases: 13. Germline V gene sequence: CDR1 MNHNS, CDR2 SASEGT. CDR3 nucleotide sequence: TGTGCCAGCAGTGAAATCCCTCCGGGACAGCTAATCGGGGAGCTGTTTTTT. Translated, it gives CASSEIPPGQLIGELFF.

This CDR3 reads CASSNTPGAGNEKLFF. The CDR3 bases are TGTGCCAGCAGCAATACCCCAGGGGCCGGGAATGAAAAACTGTTTTTT. The V gene is TRBV7-2, the J gene TRBJ1-4, with D possibly being TRBD1 (6 bases). The CDR3 consists of 16 residues. Per germline, CDR1 SGHTA and CDR2 FQGNSA. V was cut by 5 bases and J by 5 bases, with 18 bases left in between.

This clonotype was picked up a small number of times. V usage is TRBV20-1 and J usage is TRBJ2-1, with 7 nucleotides matching TRBD1. Germline CDR1 and CDR2: DFQATT and SNEGSKA (reference sequence). V shed 3 bases and J 0 bases; nucleotides not matched to a gene: 11. This CDR3 has 17 residues. CDR3 residues: CSARITTGLSSYNEQFF. The CDR3 DNA follows: TGCAGTGCTAGGATCACGACAGGGCTAAGCTCCTACAATGAGCAGTTCTTC.